This T cell receptor (beta chain) is from a study of siplizumab effects on memory and regulatory T cells. V lost 2 bases and J 5 bases, leaving 18 bases between the germline ends. Per germline, CDR1 MNHNS and CDR2 SASEGT. This CDR3 is built from 16 residues. Generated by immunoSEQ multiplex PCR, the TCRdb table keeps only in-frame clones and is missing some. This sample yields tens of thousands of clones, of which over 70% are seen a single time; 1.7% belongs to the top ten. This chain connects TRBV6-1 to TRBJ1-2, with unresolved D. Sequenced material: Tregs sorted from blood. The TCR comes from a human donor in good health. The CDR3 region has the DNA TGTGCCAGCAGTGAACCTGTAACGGTGGGGATATATGGCTACACCTTC. This sequence encodes CASSEPVTVGIYGYTF.